This TCR beta chain was obtained from a study of blood T cell repertoires in COVID-19. Repertoires were generated with immunoSEQ multiplex PCR, while TCRdb's copy carries only in-frame clones and drops some. The table shows 270,000 or so clones, with 86% occurring only once. The TCR sequence derives from a woman aged 25 to 45 with active or convalescent COVID-19. Source material: peripheral blood.

The chain's CDR3 is CATSDGTSGGAETQYF. In DNA, the CDR3 is TGTGCCACCAGTGATGGGACTAGCGGGGGGGCAGAGACCCAGTACTTC. The J gene is TRBJ2-5, the V gene TRBV24-1; 16 positions agree with TRBD2. CDR1 and CDR2 from the germline V gene are KGHDR and SFDVKD. CDR3 length: 16 residues. The J segment lost 4 bases and the V segment lost 3 bases, leaving 1 base of the junction unmatched.